This T cell receptor (beta chain) was found in a study of Graves' ophthalmopathy and Graves' hyperthyroidism. Overall study context: No treatment had been given when peripheral blood was collected at initial diagnosis.

Investigators amplified TCR beta CDR3 regions from RNA transcripts. The authors performed first-round RT-PCR with HTBI primers and then a second-round multiplex PCR. One entry per CDR3 protein, called by TCRdb with MiXCR from the multiplex PCR reads. The sample has more than 550,000 distinct CDR3 sequences, about two fifths seen once. General observations from the study: Appearing in blood as well were most expanded thyroid clonotypes above 0.001 frequency.

This clonotype was observed a handful of times. What it binds is not known. The CDR3 loop spans 14 amino acids. From germline, CDR1 is LNHDA and CDR2 SQIVND (reference sequence). Trimming removed 4 bases from V and 6 bases from J; junction bases left unmatched: 7. This TCR came from an adult man with Graves' ophthalmopathy. The J gene is TRBJ2-3, the V gene TRBV19, with TRBD2 matching over 7 bases. What was sequenced was peripheral blood. CDR3 sequence reads: CASSNGGGPDTQYF. DNA of the CDR3: TGTGCCAGTAGTAACGGGGGAGGGCCCGATACGCAGTATTTT.